This T cell receptor (beta chain) was documented in a study of spatial heterogeneity in lung cancer. About the study: Raw sequencing reads included, on average, more than eight appearances of each unique TCR and UMI combination. Regarding the study as a whole: Tumor mutation count correlated with how many alpha and beta TCRs expanded intratumorally.

The time point: sample taken at primary tumor resection. The donor population consisted of over 55 patients with untreated, early-stage non-small cell lung cancer. Researchers sequenced whole RNA taken from tumor, nontumor lung or frozen PBMC without sorting. By share, this clonotype counts as medium-sized. What it binds is not known. TCRdb fed the 5' RACE reads into MiXCR, producing one record per CDR3 protein. The profile shows 24,000 or so distinct CDR3 sequences, 8.8% of them singletons. There are 15 residues in the CDR3. The germline gives CDR1 MDHEN, CDR2 SYDVKM. Trimming cost V 2 bases and J 2 bases, with 13 bases left between them.

The chain uses TRBV28 and TRBJ2-7; D is possibly TRBD1 (5 bases). This specimen was lung tumor tissue, taken at surgery. The source of this sequence is a male donor with early-stage non-small cell lung cancer. CDR3 in amino acids: CASSLPSPGTYEQYF. Here the CDR3 DNA reads TGTGCCAGCAGTTTACCGTCCCCAGGGACCTACGAGCAGTACTTC.